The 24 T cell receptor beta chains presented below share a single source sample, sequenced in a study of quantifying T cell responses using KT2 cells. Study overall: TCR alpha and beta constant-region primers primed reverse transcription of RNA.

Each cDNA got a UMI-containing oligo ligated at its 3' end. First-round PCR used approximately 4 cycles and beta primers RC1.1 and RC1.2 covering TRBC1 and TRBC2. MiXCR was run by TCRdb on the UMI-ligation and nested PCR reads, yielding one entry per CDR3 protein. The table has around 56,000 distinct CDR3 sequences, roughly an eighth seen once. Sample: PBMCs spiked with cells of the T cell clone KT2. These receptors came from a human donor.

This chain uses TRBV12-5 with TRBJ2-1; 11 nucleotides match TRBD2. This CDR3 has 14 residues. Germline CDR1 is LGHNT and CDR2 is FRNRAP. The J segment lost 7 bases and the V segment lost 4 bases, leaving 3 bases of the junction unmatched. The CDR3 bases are TGTGCTAGTGGTTCTAGCGGGGGGTTGAATGAGCAGTTCTTC. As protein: CASGSSGGLNEQFF.

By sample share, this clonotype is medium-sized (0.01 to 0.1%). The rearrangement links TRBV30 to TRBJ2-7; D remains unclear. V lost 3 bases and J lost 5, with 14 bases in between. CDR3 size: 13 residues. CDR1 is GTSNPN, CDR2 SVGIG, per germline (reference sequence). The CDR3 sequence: CAWSRPPSHEQYF. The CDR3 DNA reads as TGTGCCTGGAGCCGTCCTCCCTCGCACGAGCAGTACTTC.

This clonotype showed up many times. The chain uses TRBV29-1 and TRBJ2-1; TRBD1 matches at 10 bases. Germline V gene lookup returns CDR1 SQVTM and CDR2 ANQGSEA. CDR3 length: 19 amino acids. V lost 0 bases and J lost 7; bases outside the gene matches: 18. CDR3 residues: CSVEDVGTGDPGLSNEQFF. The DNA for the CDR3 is TGCAGCGTTGAAGACGTCGGGACAGGGGATCCGGGGCTGAGTAATGAGCAGTTCTTC.

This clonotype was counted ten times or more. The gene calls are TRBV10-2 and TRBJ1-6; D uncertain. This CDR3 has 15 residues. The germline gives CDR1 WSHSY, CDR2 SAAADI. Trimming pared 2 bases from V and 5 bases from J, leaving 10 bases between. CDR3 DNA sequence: TGCGCCAGCAGTGAGATTTTGAGGAATAATTCACCCCTCCACTTT. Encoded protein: CASSEILRNNSPLHF.

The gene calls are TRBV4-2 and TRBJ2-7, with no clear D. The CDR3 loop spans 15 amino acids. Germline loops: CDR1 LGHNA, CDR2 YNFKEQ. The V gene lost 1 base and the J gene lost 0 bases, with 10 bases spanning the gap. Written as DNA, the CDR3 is TGTGCCAGCAGCCAAGGATCAGACGGCTCCTACGAGCAGTACTTC. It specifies CASSQGSDGSYEQYF.

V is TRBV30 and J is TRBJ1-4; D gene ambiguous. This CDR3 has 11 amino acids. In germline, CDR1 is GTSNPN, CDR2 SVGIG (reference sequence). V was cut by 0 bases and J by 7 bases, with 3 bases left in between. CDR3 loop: CAWSVAEKLFF. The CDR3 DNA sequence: TGTGCCTGGAGTGTAGCTGAAAAACTGTTTTTT.

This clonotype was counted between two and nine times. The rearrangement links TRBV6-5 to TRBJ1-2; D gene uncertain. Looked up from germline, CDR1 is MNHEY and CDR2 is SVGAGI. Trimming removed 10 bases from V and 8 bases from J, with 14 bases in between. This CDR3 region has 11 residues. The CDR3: CATSTYLGYTF. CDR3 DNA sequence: TGTGCCACCTCCACCTACCTCGGCTACACCTTC.

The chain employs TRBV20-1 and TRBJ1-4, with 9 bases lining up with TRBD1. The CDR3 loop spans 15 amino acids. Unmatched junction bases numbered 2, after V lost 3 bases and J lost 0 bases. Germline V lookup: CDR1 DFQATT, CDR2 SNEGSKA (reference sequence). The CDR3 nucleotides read TGCAGTGCTAGGAGGACAGGGGCAACTAATGAAAAACTGTTTTTT. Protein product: CSARRTGATNEKLFF.

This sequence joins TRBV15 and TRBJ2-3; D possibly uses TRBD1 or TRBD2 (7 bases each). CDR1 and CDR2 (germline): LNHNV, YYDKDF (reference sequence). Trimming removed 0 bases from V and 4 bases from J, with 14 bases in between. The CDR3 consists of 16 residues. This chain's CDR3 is CATSRDPGGGPDTQYF. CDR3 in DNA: TGTGCCACCAGCAGAGATCCAGGGGGGGGCCCAGATACGCAGTATTTT.

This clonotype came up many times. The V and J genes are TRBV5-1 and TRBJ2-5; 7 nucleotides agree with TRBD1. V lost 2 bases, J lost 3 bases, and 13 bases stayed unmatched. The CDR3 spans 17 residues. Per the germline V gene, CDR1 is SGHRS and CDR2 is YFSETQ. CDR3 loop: CASSFLLARGQKETQYF. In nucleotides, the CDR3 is TGCGCCAGCAGCTTCCTCCTCGCTAGGGGACAGAAAGAGACCCAGTACTTC.

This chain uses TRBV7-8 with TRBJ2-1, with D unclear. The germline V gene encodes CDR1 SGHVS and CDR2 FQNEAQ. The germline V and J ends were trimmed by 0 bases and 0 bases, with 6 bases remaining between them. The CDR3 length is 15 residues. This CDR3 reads CASSLAPSSYNEQFF. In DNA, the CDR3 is TGTGCCAGCAGCTTAGCCCCTAGCTCCTACAATGAGCAGTTCTTC.

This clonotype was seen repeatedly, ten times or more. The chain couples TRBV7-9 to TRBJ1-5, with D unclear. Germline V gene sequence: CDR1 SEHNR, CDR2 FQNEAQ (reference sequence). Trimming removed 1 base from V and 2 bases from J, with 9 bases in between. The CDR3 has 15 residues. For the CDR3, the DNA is TGTGCCAGCAGCTTAGGAGGGTACGGCAATCAGCCCCAGCATTTT. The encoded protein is CASSLGGYGNQPQHF.

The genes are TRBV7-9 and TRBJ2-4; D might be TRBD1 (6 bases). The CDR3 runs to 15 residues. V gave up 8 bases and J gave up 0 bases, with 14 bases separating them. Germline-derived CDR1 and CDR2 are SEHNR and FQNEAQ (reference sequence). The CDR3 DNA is TGTGCCAGCGGACAGTCCGTCCTAGCCAAAAACATTCAGTACTTC. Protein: CASGQSVLAKNIQYF.

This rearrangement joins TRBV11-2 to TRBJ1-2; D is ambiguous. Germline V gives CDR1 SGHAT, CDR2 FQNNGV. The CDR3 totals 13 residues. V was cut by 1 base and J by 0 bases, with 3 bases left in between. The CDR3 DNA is TGTGCCAGCAGCTTAGCTTCTAACTATGGCTACACCTTC. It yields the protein CASSLASNYGYTF.

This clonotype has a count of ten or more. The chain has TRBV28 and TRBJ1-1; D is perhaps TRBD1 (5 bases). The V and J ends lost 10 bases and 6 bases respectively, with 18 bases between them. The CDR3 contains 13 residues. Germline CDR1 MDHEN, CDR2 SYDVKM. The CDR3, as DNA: TGTGCCATCTGGGGGGGGTTGGGATCTGAAGCTTTCTTT. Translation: CAIWGGLGSEAFF. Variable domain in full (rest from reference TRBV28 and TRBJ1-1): DVKVTQSSRYLVKRTGEKVFLECVQDMDHENMFWYRQDPGLGLRLIYFSYDVKMKEKGDIPEGYSVSREKKERFSLILESASTNQTSMYLCAIWGGLGSEAFFGQGTRLTVV.

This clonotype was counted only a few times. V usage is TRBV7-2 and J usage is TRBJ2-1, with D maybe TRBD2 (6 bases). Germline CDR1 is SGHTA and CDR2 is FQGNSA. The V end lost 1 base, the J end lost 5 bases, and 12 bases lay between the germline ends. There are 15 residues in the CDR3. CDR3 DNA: TGTGCCAGCAGCTTAGGTCGCGGGACCCACAATGAGCAGTTCTTC. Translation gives CASSLGRGTHNEQFF.

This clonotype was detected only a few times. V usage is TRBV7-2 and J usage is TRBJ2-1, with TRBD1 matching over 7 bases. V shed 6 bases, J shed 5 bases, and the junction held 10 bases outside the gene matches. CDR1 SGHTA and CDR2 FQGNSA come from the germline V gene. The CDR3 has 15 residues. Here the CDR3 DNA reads TGTGCCAGCAGTTTCAGACAGGGATTCGACAATGAGCAGTTCTTC. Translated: CASSFRQGFDNEQFF.

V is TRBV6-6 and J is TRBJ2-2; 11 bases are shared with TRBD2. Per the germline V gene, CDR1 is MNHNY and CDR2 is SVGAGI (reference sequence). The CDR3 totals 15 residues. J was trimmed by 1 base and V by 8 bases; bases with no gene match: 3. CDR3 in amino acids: CASAGTSGNTGELFF. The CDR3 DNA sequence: TGTGCCAGCGCTGGGACTAGCGGGAACACCGGGGAGCTGTTTTTT.

The CDR3 DNA reads as TGTGCCAGCAGCCAAGTGATCTCTGGAAACACCATATATTTT. This gives the protein CASSQVISGNTIYF. The chain uses TRBV4-2 and TRBJ1-3; D is ambiguous. Germline assignment: CDR1 LGHNA and CDR2 YNFKEQ. CDR3 length: 14 residues. Trimming took off 1 base at V and 0 bases at J, with 4 bases between the two ends.

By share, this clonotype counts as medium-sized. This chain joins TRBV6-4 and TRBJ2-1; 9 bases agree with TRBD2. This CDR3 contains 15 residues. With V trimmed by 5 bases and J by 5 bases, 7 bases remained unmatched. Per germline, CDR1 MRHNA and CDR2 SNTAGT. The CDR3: CASSWTSEGHNEQFF. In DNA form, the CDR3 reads TGTGCCAGCAGTTGGACTAGCGAGGGCCACAATGAGCAGTTCTTC.

The CDR3 region is CASSYPQYQETQYF. In DNA, the CDR3 is TGTGCCAGCAGTTACCCACAGTACCAAGAGACCCAGTACTTC. The V and J genes are TRBV6-5 and TRBJ2-5; no clear D. CDR1 MNHEY and CDR2 SVGAGI come from the germline V gene. V was clipped by 2 bases and J by 0 bases, with 7 bases between them. There are 14 residues in the CDR3.

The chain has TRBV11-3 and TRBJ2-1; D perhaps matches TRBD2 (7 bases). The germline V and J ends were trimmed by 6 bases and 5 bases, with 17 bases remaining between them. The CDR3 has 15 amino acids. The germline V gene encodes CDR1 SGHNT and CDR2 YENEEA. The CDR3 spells CASRGGTGGHNEQFF. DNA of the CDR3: TGTGCCAGCAGGGGAGGGACCGGGGGCCACAATGAGCAGTTCTTC.

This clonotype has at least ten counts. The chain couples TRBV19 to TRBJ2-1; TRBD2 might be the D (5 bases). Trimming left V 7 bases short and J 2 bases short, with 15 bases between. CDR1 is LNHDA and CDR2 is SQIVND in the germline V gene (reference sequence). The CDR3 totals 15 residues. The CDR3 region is CASKSGGSAYNEQFF. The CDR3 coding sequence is TGTGCCAGTAAGTCTGGCGGGTCGGCCTACAATGAGCAGTTCTTC.

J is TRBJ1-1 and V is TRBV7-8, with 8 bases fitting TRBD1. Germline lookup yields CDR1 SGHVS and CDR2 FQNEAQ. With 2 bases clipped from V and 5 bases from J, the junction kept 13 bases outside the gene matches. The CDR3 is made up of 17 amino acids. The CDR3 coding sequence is TGTGCCAGCAGCTTAACCGTTACCGGGACAGGTTGGACTGAAGCTTTCTTT. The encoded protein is CASSLTVTGTGWTEAFF.